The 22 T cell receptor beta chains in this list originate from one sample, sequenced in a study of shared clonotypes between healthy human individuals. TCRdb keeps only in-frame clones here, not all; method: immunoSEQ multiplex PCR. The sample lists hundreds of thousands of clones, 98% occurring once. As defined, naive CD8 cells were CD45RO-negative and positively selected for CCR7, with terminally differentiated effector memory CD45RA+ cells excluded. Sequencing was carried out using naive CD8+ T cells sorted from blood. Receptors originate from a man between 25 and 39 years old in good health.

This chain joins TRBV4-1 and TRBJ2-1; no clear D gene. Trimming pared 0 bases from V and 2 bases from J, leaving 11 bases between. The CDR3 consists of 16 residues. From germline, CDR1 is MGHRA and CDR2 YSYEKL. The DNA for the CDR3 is TGCGCCAGCAGCCAAGAACTCGGCGACACCTACAATGAGCAGTTCTTC. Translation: CASSQELGDTYNEQFF.

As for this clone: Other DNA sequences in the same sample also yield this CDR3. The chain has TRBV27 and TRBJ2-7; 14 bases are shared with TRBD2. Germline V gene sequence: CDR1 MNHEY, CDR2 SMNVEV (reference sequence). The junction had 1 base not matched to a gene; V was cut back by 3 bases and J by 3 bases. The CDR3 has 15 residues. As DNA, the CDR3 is TGTGCCAGCAGTTTTGGGACTAGCGGGAGCTACGAGCAGTACTTC. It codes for CASSFGTSGSYEQYF.

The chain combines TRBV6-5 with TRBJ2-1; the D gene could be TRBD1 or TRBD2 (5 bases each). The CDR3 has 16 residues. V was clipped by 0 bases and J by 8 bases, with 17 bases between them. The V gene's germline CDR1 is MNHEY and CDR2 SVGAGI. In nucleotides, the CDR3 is TGTGCCAGCAGTTACTCCACGGGGACCGCGTCCGATGAGCAGTTCTTC. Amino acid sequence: CASSYSTGTASDEQFF.

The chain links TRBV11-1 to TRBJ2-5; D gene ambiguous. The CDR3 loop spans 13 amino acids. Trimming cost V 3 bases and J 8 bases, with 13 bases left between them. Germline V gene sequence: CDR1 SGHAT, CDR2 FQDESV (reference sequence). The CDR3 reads CASSLNHGATQYF. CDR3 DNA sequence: TGTGCCAGCAGCTTGAACCACGGTGCCACCCAGTACTTC.

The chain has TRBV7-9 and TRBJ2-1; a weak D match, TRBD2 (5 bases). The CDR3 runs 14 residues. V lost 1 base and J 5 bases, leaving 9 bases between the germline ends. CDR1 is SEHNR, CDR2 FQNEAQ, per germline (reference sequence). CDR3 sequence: CASSLGLRDNEQFF. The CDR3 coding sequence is TGTGCCAGCAGCTTAGGTCTGCGGGACAATGAGCAGTTCTTC.

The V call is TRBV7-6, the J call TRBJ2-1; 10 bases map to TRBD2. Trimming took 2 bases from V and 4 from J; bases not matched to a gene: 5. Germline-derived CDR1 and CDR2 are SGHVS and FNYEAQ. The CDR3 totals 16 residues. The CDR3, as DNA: TGTGCCAGCAGCTTACTAACTAGCGGGGCTTACAATGAGCAGTTCTTC. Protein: CASSLLTSGAYNEQFF.

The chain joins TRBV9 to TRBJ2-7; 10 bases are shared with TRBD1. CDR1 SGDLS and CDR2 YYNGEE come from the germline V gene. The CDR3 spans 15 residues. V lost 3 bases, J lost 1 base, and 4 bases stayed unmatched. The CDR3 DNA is TGTGCCAGCAGCGCCGGGACAGGGGTTTCCTACGAGCAGTACTTC. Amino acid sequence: CASSAGTGVSYEQYF.

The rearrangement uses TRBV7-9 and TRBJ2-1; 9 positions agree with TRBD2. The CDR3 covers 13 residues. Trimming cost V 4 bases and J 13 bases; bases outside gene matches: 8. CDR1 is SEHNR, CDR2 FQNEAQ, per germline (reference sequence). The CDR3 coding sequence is TGTGCCAGCAGCTCGCCTTTTAGCGGGAGCCAGTTCTTC. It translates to CASSSPFSGSQFF.

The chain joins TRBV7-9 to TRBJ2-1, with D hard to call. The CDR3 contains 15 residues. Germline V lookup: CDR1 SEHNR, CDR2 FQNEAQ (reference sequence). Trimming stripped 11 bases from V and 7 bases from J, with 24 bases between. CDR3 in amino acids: CAVLGPTGPANEQFF. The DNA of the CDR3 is TGTGCCGTCCTAGGGCCGACCGGGCCCGCGAATGAGCAGTTCTTC.

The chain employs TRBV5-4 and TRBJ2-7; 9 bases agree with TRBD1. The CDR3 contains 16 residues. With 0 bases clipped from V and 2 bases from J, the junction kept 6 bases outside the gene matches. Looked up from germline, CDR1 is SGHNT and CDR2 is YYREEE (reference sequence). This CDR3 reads CASSLVGQGTPYEQYF. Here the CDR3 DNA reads TGTGCCAGCAGCTTGGTTGGACAGGGGACCCCCTACGAGCAGTACTTC.

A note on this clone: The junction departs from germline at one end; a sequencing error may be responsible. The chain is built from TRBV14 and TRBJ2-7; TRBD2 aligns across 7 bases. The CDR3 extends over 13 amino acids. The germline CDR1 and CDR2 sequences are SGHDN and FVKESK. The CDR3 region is CASSQSPVTSASF. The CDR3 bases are TGTGCCAGCAGCCAAAGCCCAGTAACTAGCGCTAGCTTC. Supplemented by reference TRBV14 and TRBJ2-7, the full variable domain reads EAGVTQFPSHSVIEKGQTVTLRCDPISGHDNLYWYRRVMGKEIKFLLHFVKESKQDESGMPNNRFLAERTGGTYSTLKVQPAELEDSGVYFCASSQSPVTSASFGPGTRLTVT.

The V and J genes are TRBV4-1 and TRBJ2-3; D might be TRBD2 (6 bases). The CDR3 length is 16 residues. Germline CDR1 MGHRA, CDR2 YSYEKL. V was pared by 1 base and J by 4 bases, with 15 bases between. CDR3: CASSQAPGGTPDTQYF. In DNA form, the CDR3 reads TGCGCCAGCAGCCAAGCCCCCGGCGGGACCCCAGATACGCAGTATTTT.

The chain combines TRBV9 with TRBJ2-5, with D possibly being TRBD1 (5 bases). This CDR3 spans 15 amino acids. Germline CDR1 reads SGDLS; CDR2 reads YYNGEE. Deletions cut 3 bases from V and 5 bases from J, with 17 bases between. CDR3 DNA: TGTGCCAGCAGCGAGGGGTCCGGGCTGGGGGAGACCCAGTACTTC. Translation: CASSEGSGLGETQYF.

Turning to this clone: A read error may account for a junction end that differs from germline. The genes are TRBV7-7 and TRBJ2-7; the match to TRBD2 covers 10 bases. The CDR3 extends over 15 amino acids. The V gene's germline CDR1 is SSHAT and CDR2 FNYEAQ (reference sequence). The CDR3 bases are TGTGCTAGCAGCCCCTCTAGCGGGAGTCTGGGCGAGCAGTACTTC. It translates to CASSPSSGSLGEQYF.

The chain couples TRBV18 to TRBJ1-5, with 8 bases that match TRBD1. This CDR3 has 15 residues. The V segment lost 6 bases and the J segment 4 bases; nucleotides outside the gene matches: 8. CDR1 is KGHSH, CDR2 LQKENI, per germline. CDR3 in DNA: TGTGCCAGCTCGGGCGGCGGACAGGGTAATCAGCCCCAGCATTTT. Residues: CASSGGGQGNQPQHF.

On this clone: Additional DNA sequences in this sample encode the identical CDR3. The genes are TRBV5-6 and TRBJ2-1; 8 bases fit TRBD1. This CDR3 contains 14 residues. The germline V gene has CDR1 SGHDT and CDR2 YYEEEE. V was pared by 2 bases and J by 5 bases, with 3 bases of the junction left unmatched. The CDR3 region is CASSFGTGDNEQFF. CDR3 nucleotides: TGTGCCAGCAGCTTCGGGACAGGAGACAATGAGCAGTTCTTC.

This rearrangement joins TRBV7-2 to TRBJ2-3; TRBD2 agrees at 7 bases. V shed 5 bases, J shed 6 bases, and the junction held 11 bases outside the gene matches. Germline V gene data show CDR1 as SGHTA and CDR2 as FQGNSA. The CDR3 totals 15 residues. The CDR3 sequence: CASSPREVHGDTQYF. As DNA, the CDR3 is TGTGCCAGCAGCCCTCGGGAGGTCCACGGGGATACGCAGTATTTT.

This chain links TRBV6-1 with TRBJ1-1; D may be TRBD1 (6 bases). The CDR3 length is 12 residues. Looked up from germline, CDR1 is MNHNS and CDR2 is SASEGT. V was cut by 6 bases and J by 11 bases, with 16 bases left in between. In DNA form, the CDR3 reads TGTGCCAGCAGCCCTAAAACGGGGGCGGCTTTCTTT. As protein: CASSPKTGAAFF.

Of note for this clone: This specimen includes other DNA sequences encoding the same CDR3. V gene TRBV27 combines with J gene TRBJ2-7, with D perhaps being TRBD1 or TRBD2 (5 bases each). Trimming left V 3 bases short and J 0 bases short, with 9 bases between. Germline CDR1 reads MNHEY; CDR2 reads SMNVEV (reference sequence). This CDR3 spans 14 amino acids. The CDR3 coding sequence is TGTGCCAGCAGTTTTGGGACGAGCTCCTACGAGCAGTACTTC. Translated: CASSFGTSSYEQYF.

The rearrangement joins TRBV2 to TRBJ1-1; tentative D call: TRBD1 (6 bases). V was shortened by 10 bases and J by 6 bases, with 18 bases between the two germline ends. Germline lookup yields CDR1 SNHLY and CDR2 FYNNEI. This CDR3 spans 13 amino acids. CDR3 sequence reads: CATIPRGRAEAFF. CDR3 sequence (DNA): TGTGCCACCATCCCTCGGGGGCGGGCTGAAGCTTTCTTT. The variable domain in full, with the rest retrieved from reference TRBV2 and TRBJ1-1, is EPEVTQTPSHQVTQMGQEVILRCVPISNHLYFYWYRQILGQKVEFLVSFYNNEISEKSEIFDDQFSVERPDGSNFTLKIRSTKLEDSAMYFCATIPRGRAEAFFGQGTRLTVV.

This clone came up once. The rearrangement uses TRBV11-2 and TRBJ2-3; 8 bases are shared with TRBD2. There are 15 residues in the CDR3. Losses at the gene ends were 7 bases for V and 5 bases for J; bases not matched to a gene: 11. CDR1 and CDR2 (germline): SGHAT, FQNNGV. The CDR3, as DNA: TGTGCCAGCACCTCTCGGGATAGCGGGGTAGATACGCAGTATTTT. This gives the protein CASTSRDSGVDTQYF.

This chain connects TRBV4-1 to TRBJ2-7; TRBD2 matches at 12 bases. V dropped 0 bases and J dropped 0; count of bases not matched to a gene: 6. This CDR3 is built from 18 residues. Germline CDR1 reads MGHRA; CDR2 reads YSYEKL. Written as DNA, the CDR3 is TGCGCCAGCAGCCAAGACCCGACTAGCGGGAGTGTCTCCTACGAGCAGTACTTC. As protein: CASSQDPTSGSVSYEQYF.